The source of this TCR beta chain is a study of cytotoxic CD8 clonotypes in ibrutinib-treated CLL. V lost 7 bases to trimming and J lost 2 bases; unmatched junction nucleotides: 9. CDR1 and CDR2 from the germline V gene are LNHDA and SQIVND (reference sequence). CDR3 length: 16 residues. Profiling relied on immunoSEQ multiplex PCR, and the TCRdb table lists in-frame clones only, not all of them. The sample includes roughly 250,000 clones, 60% to 75% of them seen just once. The TCR was taken from a human donor with chronic lymphocytic leukemia. The gene calls are TRBV19 and TRBJ2-3, with TRBD2 matching 10 bases. The material sequenced was PBMCs, taken after 24 months of ibrutinib treatment. Here the CDR3 reads CASTSWLAGDTDTQYF. The CDR3 bases are TGTGCCAGTACGAGCTGGCTAGCGGGGGACACAGATACGCAGTATTTT.